This T cell receptor beta chain was obtained from a study of cytomegalovirus exposure and HLA in healthy donors. Study-wide findings and caveats: Associated with cytomegalovirus, according to the listing, were 150 to 200 TCR beta chains. Reported performance of the classifier showed diagnosis of cytomegalovirus status with high specificity and sensitivity. A later analysis found first-cohort TCR clusters tended to co-occur in the 90 to 150 validation repertoires. In vitro checks showed that a few CMV-associated chains really do target CMV antigens.

A word on this clone: Its cognate antigen is unknown.

Using immunoSEQ multiplex PCR, the repertoire was profiled, and TCRdb retains in-frame clones only, with some absent. Among about 280,000 clones listed, 65% to 90% were seen once. V dropped 3 bases and J dropped 2 bases, with 13 bases sitting between them. The CDR3 covers 15 residues. Germline CDR1 SGHTA, CDR2 FQGNSA. This TCR was recovered from a young woman in good health and CMV-seronegative. This chain uses TRBV7-2 with TRBJ1-2; no firm D call. Sequenced input: PBMCs. CDR3 sequence: CASSFGPRRNYGYTF. The CDR3 nucleotides read TGTGCCAGCAGCTTCGGGCCTCGGAGGAACTATGGCTACACCTTC.